This T cell receptor beta chain stems from a study of shared clonotypes between healthy human individuals. Those who donated, Caucasian adults without exception, all lived in Nashville, Tennessee. The CDR3 is 14 amino acids. The germline CDR1 and CDR2 sequences are MGHDK and SYGVNS. Losses at the gene ends were 5 bases for V and 1 base for J; bases not matched to a gene: 4. Deep-level running was used for the assay. Using 200 ng DNA, 25,000 to 35,000 T cell genomes, the sorted-subset replicate PCRs were run. Clones were read by immunoSEQ multiplex PCR, and TCRdb kept only the in-frame ones, dropping some. The table includes about 1 million clones, around 74% detected once.

This receptor was taken from a man younger than 35 in good health. The specimen sequenced was memory CD4+ T cells sorted from blood. As to subset: CD45RA-negative fraction. V gene TRBV25-1 combines with J gene TRBJ2-5; 7 bases are shared with TRBD1. The CDR3 loop is CASSSYRGQETQYF. In DNA form, the CDR3 reads TGTGCCAGCAGTTCGTACAGGGGCCAAGAGACCCAGTACTTC.